This T cell receptor beta chain is from a study of shared clonotypes between healthy human individuals. At the level of the study: Every donor yielded three CD4 naive, three CD4 memory, two CD8 naive and one CD8 memory plate.

As concerns this clone: Its matching antigen is unknown.

Trimming cost V 2 bases and J 2 bases, with 13 bases left between them. Germline assignment: CDR1 SGHRS and CDR2 YFSETQ. CDR3 length: 15 residues. Study conclusions and caveats: Investigators expected sequencing depth to affect clonotype sharing among donors. Generation probabilities of non-shared clonotypes were lower (relative to those shared by all four donors).

The assay was immunoSEQ multiplex PCR, and TCRdb's table has in-frame clones only and misses some. The sample contains about 1 million clones, around four fifths of which appear only once. The authors divided CD4+ cells into CD45RA+ naive and CD45RA-negative memory subsets. This sequence was found in a man younger than 35 in good health. The sample taken for sequencing was memory CD4+ T cells sorted from blood. The subset is: CD45RA-negative fraction. This chain connects TRBV5-1 to TRBJ2-5; D uncertain. The CDR3 DNA sequence: TGCGCCAGCAGCTTCAGTAGGGCGGCTCAAGAGACCCAGTACTTC. This codes for CASSFSRAAQETQYF.